This T cell receptor (beta chain) is drawn from a study of blood T cell repertoires in COVID-19. Study information: Acute and convalescent COVID-19 specimens originated in the United States, Italy and Spain. PBMCs, B-cell-depleted T cells, or T cells provided the cDNA or gDNA that made up the material.

This CDR3 spans 13 amino acids. Germline assignment: CDR1 LNHNV and CDR2 YYDKDF (reference sequence). Trimming cost V 9 bases and J 2 bases, with 13 bases left between them. Authors' methods: It was from reference gene primer amplification that nucleated cell counts were estimated. The protocol was immunoSEQ multiplex PCR, while the TCRdb copy is restricted to in-frame clones and leaves out a portion. V and J calls and clone size are those listed in that table; D and trimming were worked out from the DNA. The sample yields 150,000 to 200,000 clones, around nine tenths seen once. The chain couples TRBV15 to TRBJ1-1, with D perhaps TRBD1 (5 bases). The clonotype comes from a human donor in a cohort sampled during active COVID-19. The sequencing input was peripheral blood. The CDR3 DNA sequence: TGTGCCACTAGACGTCAGGGCAACACTGAAGCTTTCTTT. Its protein product is CATRRQGNTEAFF.